The 26 T cell receptor beta chains reported below all come from one sample, sequenced in a study of blood T cell repertoires in COVID-19. The data were produced by immunoSEQ multiplex PCR, yet TCRdb's version contains in-frame clones alone and is incomplete. The sample has tens of thousands of clones, around 90% seen once. The sequencing input was peripheral blood. Receptors originate from a woman older than 75 with active or convalescent COVID-19.

In nucleotides, the CDR3 is TGCGCCAGCAGCTGGACAGGGCGACCACCGGGACTAGCGGGAGGCGGTGCAGATACGCAGTATTTT. The encoded protein is CASSWTGRPPGLAGGGADTQYF. This sequence joins TRBV5-1 and TRBJ2-3; 15 nucleotides line up with TRBD2. Germline assignment: CDR1 SGHRS and CDR2 YFSETQ. The ends lost 3 bases at V and 4 bases at J; junction bases unmatched: 21. The CDR3 sequence is 22 residues long. The whole variable domain, remainder taken from reference TRBV5-1 and TRBJ2-3, is KAGVTQTPRYLIKTRGQQVTLSCSPISGHRSVSWYQQTPGQGLQFLFEYFSETQRNKGNFPGRFSGRQFSNSRSEMNVSTLELGDSALYLCASSWTGRPPGLAGGGADTQYFGPGTRLTVL.

V is TRBV5-1 and J is TRBJ2-3; 10 bases fit TRBD1. Looked up from germline, CDR1 is SGHRS and CDR2 is YFSETQ. Germline trimming cut 4 bases from V and 2 bases from J; bases unmatched to any gene: 4. This CDR3 spans 15 amino acids. This CDR3 reads CASSAGTGVTDTQYF. The CDR3 DNA is TGCGCCAGCAGCGCCGGGACAGGGGTCACAGATACGCAGTATTTT. Variable domain in full (rest from reference TRBV5-1 and TRBJ2-3): KAGVTQTPRYLIKTRGQQVTLSCSPISGHRSVSWYQQTPGQGLQFLFEYFSETQRNKGNFPGRFSGRQFSNSRSEMNVSTLELGDSALYLCASSAGTGVTDTQYFGPGTRLTVL.

J is TRBJ2-7 and V is TRBV19; maybe TRBD1 (6 bases). CDR3 length: 14 amino acids. Per the germline V gene, CDR1 is LNHDA and CDR2 is SQIVND (reference sequence). V lost 6 bases to trimming and J lost 2 bases, with 14 bases between them. CDR3 DNA sequence: TGTGCCAGTAGCCGGACAGTTCTTACCTACGAGCAGTACTTC. This translates into CASSRTVLTYEQYF. The full variable domain, rest sourced from reference TRBV19 and TRBJ2-7, is DGGITQSPKYLFRKEGQNVTLSCEQNLNHDAMYWYRQDPGQGLRLIYYSQIVNDFQKGDIAEGYSVSREKKESFPLTVTSAQKNPTAFYLCASSRTVLTYEQYFGPGTRLTVT.

This clone has only a few counts. CDR3 nucleotide sequence: TGTGCCAGCAGCTTACTGGCCTCCGGACTAGCGGGGGCGGATACGCAGTATTTT. This sequence encodes CASSLLASGLAGADTQYF. The chain employs TRBV7-3 and TRBJ2-3; 13 bases align to TRBD2. After removal of 2 bases from V and 6 bases from J, the junction contained 11 bases not matched to a gene. Germline V gene lookup returns CDR1 SGHTA and CDR2 FQGTGA. The length of the CDR3 is 18 residues.

The rearrangement joins TRBV2 to TRBJ2-2; 9 bases match TRBD1. Germline CDR1 reads SNHLY; CDR2 reads FYNNEI. V shed 5 bases, J shed 4 bases, and the junction held 8 bases outside the gene matches. The CDR3 has 16 residues. Written as DNA, the CDR3 is TGTGCCAGCAGTTTAGGACAGGGGCCGCGCACCGGGGAGCTGTTTTTT. Amino acid sequence: CASSLGQGPRTGELFF.

The genes are TRBV3-1 (or the pseudogene TRBV3-2) and TRBJ2-4; 7 bases map to TRBD1. The J segment lost 1 base and the V segment lost 3 bases, leaving 6 bases of the junction unmatched. This CDR3 has 16 residues. CDR1 LGHDT and CDR2 YNNKEL come from the germline V gene (reference sequence). The DNA for the CDR3 is TGTGCCAGCAGCCACGACCGGGACAGCGCCAAAAACATTCAGTACTTC. Translating gives CASSHDRDSAKNIQYF.

V is TRBV18 and J is TRBJ2-2, with TRBD2 matching over 11 bases. Germline-derived CDR1 and CDR2 are KGHSH and LQKENI. This CDR3 has 16 residues. V shed 3 bases, J shed 2 bases, and the junction held 2 bases outside the gene matches. The CDR3 is CASSPGTSGNTGELFF. The CDR3 DNA reads as TGTGCCAGCTCACCCGGGACTAGCGGAAACACCGGGGAGCTGTTTTTT.

The J gene is TRBJ1-2, the V gene TRBV28; maybe TRBD1 (5 bases). V lost 3 bases to trimming and J lost 4 bases, with 18 bases between them. The CDR3 consists of 16 residues. CDR1 MDHEN and CDR2 SYDVKM come from the germline V gene. As DNA, the CDR3 is TGTGCCAGCAGTTTCCGGACAACCATTACGGGCTATGGCTACACCTTC. As protein: CASSFRTTITGYGYTF.

The V gene is TRBV27, the J gene TRBJ2-5; 8 positions match TRBD1. Germline assignment: CDR1 MNHEY and CDR2 SMNVEV (reference sequence). The CDR3 runs 15 residues. V lost 2 bases, J lost 4 bases, and 6 bases stayed unmatched. The CDR3: CASSLSEDRVETQYF. In nucleotides, the CDR3 is TGTGCCAGCAGTTTAAGTGAGGACAGGGTAGAGACCCAGTACTTC.

The chain carries TRBV9 and TRBJ1-4; 8 bases line up with TRBD1. CDR3 length: 15 residues. The V gene end was trimmed by 0 bases and the J gene end by 7 bases; junction bases not matched to a gene: 5. Per the germline V gene, CDR1 is SGDLS and CDR2 is YYNGEE. CDR3 sequence (DNA): TGTGCCAGCAGCGTAGCTCCAACAGGGGGTGAAAAACTGTTTTTT. Encoded protein: CASSVAPTGGEKLFF.

The chain carries TRBV6-2 or TRBV6-3 and TRBJ2-3; 7 bases align to TRBD2. Unmatched junction bases numbered 15, after V lost 6 bases and J lost 3 bases. CDR1 is MNHEY, CDR2 SVGEGT, per germline. The CDR3 runs 17 residues. The CDR3 protein is CASSAPPGTTETDTQYF. As DNA, the CDR3 is TGTGCCAGCAGCGCCCCACCCGGGACTACGGAAACAGATACGCAGTATTTT.

The chain combines TRBV28 with TRBJ1-5; D gene ambiguous. Per germline, CDR1 MDHEN and CDR2 SYDVKM. V lost 6 bases, J lost 0 bases, and 18 bases lay in between. The CDR3 consists of 17 residues. This CDR3 reads CASSSTPGFFSNQPQHF. CDR3 DNA sequence: TGTGCCAGCAGCTCGACCCCGGGGTTTTTTAGCAATCAGCCCCAGCATTTT.

Note on this clone: With a much larger clone just one base away, this may be a read error. The DNA of the CDR3 is TGTGCCAGCAGCTCGACTAGCGGGACATACAATGAGCAGTTCTTC. Encoded protein: CASSSTSGTYNEQFF. The rearrangement links TRBV5-4 to TRBJ2-1; 11 positions match TRBD2. The CDR3 is 15 residues long. J was trimmed by 4 bases and V by 3 bases; bases with no gene match: 3. The V gene's germline CDR1 is SGHNT and CDR2 YYREEE (reference sequence).

This chain connects TRBV19 to TRBJ2-7, with 10 bases fitting TRBD1. The CDR3 covers 16 residues. Germline CDR1 is LNHDA and CDR2 is SQIVND (reference sequence). The V and J ends lost 3 bases and 5 bases, in that order; junction bases with no gene match: 10. The CDR3 spells CASSITAGQGVNEQYF. The CDR3 coding sequence is TGTGCCAGTAGTATCACCGCCGGACAGGGGGTCAACGAGCAGTACTTC.

The rearrangement uses TRBV19 and TRBJ2-6, with D possibly matching TRBD2 (6 bases). The germline gives CDR1 LNHDA, CDR2 SQIVND (reference sequence). This CDR3 region has 15 residues. V was trimmed by 3 bases and J by 3 bases, leaving 9 bases between them. The CDR3 coding sequence is TGTGCCAGTAGTATCGGAGGGCTTGGGGCCAACGTCCTGACTTTC. Translating it yields CASSIGGLGANVLTF.

The chain has TRBV6-2 or TRBV6-3 and TRBJ2-7, with 8 bases identical to TRBD2. The length of the CDR3 is 15 residues. Looked up from germline, CDR1 is MNHEY and CDR2 is SVGEGT. The trim removed 2 bases at V and 4 bases at J, leaving 7 bases unmatched. The CDR3 is CASSYPGGILYEQYF. The CDR3 DNA is TGTGCCAGCAGTTACCCGGGGGGGATTTTGTACGAGCAGTACTTC.

V gene TRBV11-2 combines with J gene TRBJ2-7; D is possibly TRBD2 (6 bases). The CDR3 is 16 amino acids. The V gene's germline CDR1 is SGHAT and CDR2 FQNNGV. V dropped 2 bases and J dropped 0 bases, with 14 bases sitting between them. CDR3 in amino acids: CASSLYGGAVSYEQYF. Written as DNA, the CDR3 is TGTGCCAGCAGCTTATACGGCGGGGCTGTCTCCTACGAGCAGTACTTC. Using reference TRBV11-2 and TRBJ2-7 for the parts outside the CDR3, the full variable domain is EAGVAQSPRYKIIEKRQSVAFWCNPISGHATLYWYQQILGQGPKLLIQFQNNGVVDDSQLPKDRFSAERLKGVDSTLKIQPAKLEDSAVYLCASSLYGGAVSYEQYFGPGTRLTVT.

This chain joins TRBV7-9 and TRBJ2-1; tentative D call: TRBD2 (6 bases). V lost 1 base to trimming and J lost 5 bases, with 12 bases between them. Germline V gives CDR1 SEHNR, CDR2 FQNEAQ (reference sequence). CDR3 size: 15 residues. The CDR3 is CASSLEAGGHNEQFF. The CDR3 bases are TGTGCCAGCAGCTTAGAAGCGGGTGGCCACAATGAGCAGTTCTTC.

The chain links TRBV9 to TRBJ1-1; TRBD1 matches 8 bases. Trimming cost V 4 bases and J 4 bases; bases outside gene matches: 12. The CDR3 sequence is 16 residues long. Per germline, CDR1 SGDLS and CDR2 YYNGEE. The CDR3 loop is CASSPQGTGPPTEAFF. The CDR3 bases are TGTGCCAGCAGCCCCCAAGGGACAGGTCCACCCACTGAAGCTTTCTTT.

The rearrangement joins TRBV4-2 to TRBJ2-2, with 12 bases fitting TRBD2. In germline, CDR1 is LGHNA, CDR2 YNFKEQ. Unmatched junction bases numbered 4, after V lost 4 bases and J lost 4 bases. The CDR3 sequence is 16 residues long. CDR3 bases: TGTGCCAGCAGCCCTCTAGCGGGGGGGCCCACCGGGGAGCTGTTTTTT. This codes for CASSPLAGGPTGELFF.

This clone was seen a handful of times. The chain combines TRBV4-2 with TRBJ1-6, with TRBD1 matching 8 bases. The V and J ends lost 0 bases and 10 bases, in that order; junction bases with no gene match: 11. Per germline, CDR1 LGHNA and CDR2 YNFKEQ. The CDR3 is 17 residues long. CDR3 protein: CASSQEWPDRGRSPLHF. The CDR3 DNA follows: TGTGCCAGCAGCCAAGAATGGCCCGACAGGGGAAGGTCACCCCTCCACTTT.

This chain uses TRBV28 with TRBJ2-2; no reliable D call. Per germline, CDR1 MDHEN and CDR2 SYDVKM. The CDR3 is 13 amino acids. Trimming pared 2 bases from V and 12 bases from J, leaving 13 bases between. For the CDR3, the DNA is TGTGCCAGCAGTTTAACACCTCCCTGGCAGCTGTTTTTT. This translates into CASSLTPPWQLFF.

J is TRBJ2-1 and V is TRBV9; 9 bases match TRBD2. The CDR3 runs 15 residues. Germline-derived CDR1 and CDR2 are SGDLS and YYNGEE. J lost 7 bases, V lost 4 bases, and 9 bases had no gene match. The CDR3 DNA reads TGTGCCAGCAGCCCCCGGACTAGCGCGGGGAATGAGCAGTTCTTC. It encodes CASSPRTSAGNEQFF.

The chain joins TRBV10-1 to TRBJ2-4, with D perhaps matching TRBD1 (5 bases). Germline CDR1 is WNHNN and CDR2 is SYGVQD (reference sequence). V lost 2 bases and J 0 bases, leaving 8 bases between the germline ends. The CDR3 loop spans 15 amino acids. DNA for the CDR3: TGCGCCAGCAGTGAGGCAGGGCTAGCCAAAAACATTCAGTACTTC. It specifies CASSEAGLAKNIQYF.

The CDR3 spells CASSEARAGNQPQHF. CDR3 nucleotide sequence: TGTGCCAGCAGTGAAGCCAGAGCGGGCAATCAGCCCCAGCATTTT. V usage is TRBV2 and J usage is TRBJ1-5, with D uncertain. Germline-derived CDR1 and CDR2 are SNHLY and FYNNEI. This CDR3 is 15 amino acids long. Trimming left V 0 bases short and J 2 bases short, with 8 bases between.

The V gene is TRBV7-6, the J gene TRBJ2-3, with TRBD2 as a possible D gene (5 bases). The V gene lost 1 base and the J gene lost 0 bases, with 11 bases spanning the gap. The CDR3 extends over 16 amino acids. The germline gives CDR1 SGHVS, CDR2 FNYEAQ. CDR3 bases: TGTGCCAGCAGCTTAGGGTCGGGGTTTAGCACAGATACGCAGTATTTT. It is translated as CASSLGSGFSTDTQYF.